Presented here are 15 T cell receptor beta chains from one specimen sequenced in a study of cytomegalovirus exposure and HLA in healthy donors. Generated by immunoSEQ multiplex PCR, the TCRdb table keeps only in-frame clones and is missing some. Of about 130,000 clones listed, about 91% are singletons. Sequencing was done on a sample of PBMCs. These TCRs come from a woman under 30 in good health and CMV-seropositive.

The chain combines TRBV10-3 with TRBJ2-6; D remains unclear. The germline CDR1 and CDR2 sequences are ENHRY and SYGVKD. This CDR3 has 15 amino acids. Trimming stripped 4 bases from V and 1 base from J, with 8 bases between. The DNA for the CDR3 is TGTGCCATCAGTGGCACCGGGTCTGGGGCCAACGTCCTGACTTTC. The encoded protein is CAISGTGSGANVLTF.

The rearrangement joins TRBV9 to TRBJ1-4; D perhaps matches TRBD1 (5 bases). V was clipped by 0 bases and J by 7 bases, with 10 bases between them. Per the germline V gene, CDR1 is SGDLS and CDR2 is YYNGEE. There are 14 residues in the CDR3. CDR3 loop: CASSVAGGREKLFF. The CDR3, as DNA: TGTGCCAGCAGCGTAGCGGGGGGACGTGAAAAACTGTTTTTT.

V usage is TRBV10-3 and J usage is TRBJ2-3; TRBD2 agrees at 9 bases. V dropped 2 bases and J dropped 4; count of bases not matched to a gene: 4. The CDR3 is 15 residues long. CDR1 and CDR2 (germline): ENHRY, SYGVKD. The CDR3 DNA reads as TGTGCCATCAGTGAGAGACTAGCGGATCCAGATACGCAGTATTTT. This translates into CAISERLADPDTQYF.

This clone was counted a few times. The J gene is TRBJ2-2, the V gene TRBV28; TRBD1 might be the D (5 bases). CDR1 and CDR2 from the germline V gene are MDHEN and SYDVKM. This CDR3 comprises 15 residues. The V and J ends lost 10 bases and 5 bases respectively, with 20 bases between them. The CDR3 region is CATNLPPQGTGELFF. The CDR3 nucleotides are TGTGCCACGAATCTACCCCCGCAGGGAACCGGGGAGCTGTTTTTT.

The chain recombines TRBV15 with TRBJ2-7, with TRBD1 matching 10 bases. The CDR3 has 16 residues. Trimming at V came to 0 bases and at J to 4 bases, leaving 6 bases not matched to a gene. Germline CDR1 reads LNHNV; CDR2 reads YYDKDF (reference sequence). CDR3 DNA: TGTGCCACCAGCAGAGATCGGGGACAGGGGCGTTACGAGCAGTACTTC. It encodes CATSRDRGQGRYEQYF.

The CDR3 here is CASSLAVEQINTIYF. DNA of the CDR3: TGCGCCAGCAGCTTGGCCGTGGAACAGATAAACACCATATATTTT. The V and J genes are TRBV5-1 and TRBJ1-3; D call uncertain. The V gene's germline CDR1 is SGHRS and CDR2 YFSETQ. The V gene lost 0 bases and the J gene lost 6 bases, with 13 bases spanning the gap. CDR3 size: 15 residues.

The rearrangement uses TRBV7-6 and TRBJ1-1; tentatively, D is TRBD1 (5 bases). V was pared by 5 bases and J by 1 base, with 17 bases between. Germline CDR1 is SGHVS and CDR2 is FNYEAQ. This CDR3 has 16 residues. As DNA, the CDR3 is TGTGCCAGCAGCCTCGGGGGGTGGCATTCGAACACTGAAGCTTTCTTT. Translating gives CASSLGGWHSNTEAFF.

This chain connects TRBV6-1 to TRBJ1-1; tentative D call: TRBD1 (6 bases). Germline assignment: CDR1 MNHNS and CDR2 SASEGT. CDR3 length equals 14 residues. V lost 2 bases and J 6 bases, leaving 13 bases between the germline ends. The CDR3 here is CASSEQTGWAEAFF. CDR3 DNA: TGTGCCAGCAGTGAACAAACAGGGTGGGCTGAAGCTTTCTTT.

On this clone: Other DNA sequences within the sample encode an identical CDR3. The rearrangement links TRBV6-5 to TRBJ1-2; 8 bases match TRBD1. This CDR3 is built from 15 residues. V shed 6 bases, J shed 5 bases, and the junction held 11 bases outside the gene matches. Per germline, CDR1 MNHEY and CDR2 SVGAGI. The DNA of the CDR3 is TGTGCCAGCAGCTTGGGAACAGGGGGAAGGTATGGCTACACCTTC. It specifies CASSLGTGGRYGYTF.

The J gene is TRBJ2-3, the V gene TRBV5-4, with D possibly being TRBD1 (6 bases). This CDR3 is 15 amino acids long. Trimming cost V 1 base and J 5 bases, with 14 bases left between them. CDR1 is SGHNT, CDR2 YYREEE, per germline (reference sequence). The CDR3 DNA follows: TGTGCCAGCAGCTTGCGGCCAGGGGATGGAGATACGCAGTATTTT. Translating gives CASSLRPGDGDTQYF.

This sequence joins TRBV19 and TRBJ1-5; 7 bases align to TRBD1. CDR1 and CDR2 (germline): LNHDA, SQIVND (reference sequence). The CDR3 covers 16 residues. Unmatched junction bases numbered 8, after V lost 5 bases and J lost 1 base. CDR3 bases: TGTGCCAGTAGTGCTCCTAACAGGGGAAGCAATCAGCCCCAGCATTTT. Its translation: CASSAPNRGSNQPQHF.

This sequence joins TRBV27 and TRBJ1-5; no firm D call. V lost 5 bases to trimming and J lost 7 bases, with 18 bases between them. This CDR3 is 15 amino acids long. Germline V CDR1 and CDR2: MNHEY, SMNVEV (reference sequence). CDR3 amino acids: CASSPSAGLGQPQHF. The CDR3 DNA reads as TGTGCCAGCAGTCCCTCAGCAGGCCTGGGCCAGCCCCAGCATTTT.

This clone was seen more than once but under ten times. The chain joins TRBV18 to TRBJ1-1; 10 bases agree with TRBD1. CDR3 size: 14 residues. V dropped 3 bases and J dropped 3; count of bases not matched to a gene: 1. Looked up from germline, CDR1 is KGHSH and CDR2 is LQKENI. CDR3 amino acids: CASSPGTGDTEAFF. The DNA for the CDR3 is TGTGCCAGCTCACCGGGGACAGGGGACACTGAAGCTTTCTTT.

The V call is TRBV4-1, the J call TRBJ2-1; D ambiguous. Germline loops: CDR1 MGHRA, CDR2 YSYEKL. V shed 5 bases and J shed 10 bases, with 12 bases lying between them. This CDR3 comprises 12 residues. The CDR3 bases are TGCGCCAGCAGCGGCGCCCCCAGGGAGCAGTTCTTC. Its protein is CASSGAPREQFF.

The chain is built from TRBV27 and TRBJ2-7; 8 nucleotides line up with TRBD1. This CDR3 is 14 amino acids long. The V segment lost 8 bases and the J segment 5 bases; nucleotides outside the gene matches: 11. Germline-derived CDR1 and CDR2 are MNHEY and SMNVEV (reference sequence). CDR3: CASAYRTGSHEQYF. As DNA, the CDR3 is TGTGCCAGCGCCTACAGGACAGGGTCCCACGAGCAGTACTTC.